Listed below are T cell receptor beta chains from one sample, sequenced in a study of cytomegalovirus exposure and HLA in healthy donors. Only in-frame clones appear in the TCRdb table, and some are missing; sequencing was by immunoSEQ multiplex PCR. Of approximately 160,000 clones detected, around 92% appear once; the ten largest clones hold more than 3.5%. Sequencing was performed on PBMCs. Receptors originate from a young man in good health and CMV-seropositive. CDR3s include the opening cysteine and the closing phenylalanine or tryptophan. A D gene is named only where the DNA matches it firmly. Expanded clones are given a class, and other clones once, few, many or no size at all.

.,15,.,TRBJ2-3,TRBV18,CASSPTQGRRDTQYF,TGTGCCAGCTCACCAACTCAGGGTAGGAGAGATACGCAGTATTTT
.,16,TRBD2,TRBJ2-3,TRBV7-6,CASSLDGPSGGPPQYF,TGTGCCAGCAGCTTAGACGGTCCTAGCGGGGGACCCCCGCAGTATTTT
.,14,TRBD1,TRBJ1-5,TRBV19,CASSRDSFNQPQHF,TGTGCCAGTAGTAGGGACAGCTTCAATCAGCCCCAGCATTTT
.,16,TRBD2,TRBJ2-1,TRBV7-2,CASSFVSGRAGNEQFF,TGTGCCAGCAGCTTTGTGAGCGGGAGGGCGGGCAATGAGCAGTTCTTC
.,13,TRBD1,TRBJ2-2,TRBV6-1,CAGRPGGTGELFF,TGTGCCGGAAGACCAGGGGGCACCGGGGAGCTGTTTTTT
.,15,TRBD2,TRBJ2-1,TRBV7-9,CASSFVTSGDNEQFF,TGTGCCAGCAGCTTCGTGACTAGCGGGGACAATGAGCAGTTCTTC
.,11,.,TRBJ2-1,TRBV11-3,CASSSGNEQFF,TGTGCCAGCAGCTCAGGTAATGAGCAGTTCTTC
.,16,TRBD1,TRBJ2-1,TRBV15,CATSLDRGNPYNEQFF,TGTGCCACCAGCTTGGACAGGGGAAATCCCTACAATGAGCAGTTCTTC
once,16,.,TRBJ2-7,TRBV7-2,CASSLGGAGSYYEQYF,TGTGCCAGCAGCTTAGGCGGGGCTGGTTCTTACTACGAGCAGTACTTC
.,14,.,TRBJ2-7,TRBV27,CASSPRGSGYEQYF,TGTGCCAGCAGTCCCCGGGGTAGCGGCTACGAGCAGTACTTC
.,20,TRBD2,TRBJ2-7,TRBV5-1,CASTIMPSGRASPLTYEQYF,TGCGCCAGCACCATTATGCCTAGCGGGAGGGCCTCACCCTTAACCTACGAGCAGTACTTC
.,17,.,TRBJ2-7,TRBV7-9,CASSSTGEGLPSYEQYF,TGTGCCAGCAGCTCGACAGGCGAGGGACTACCGTCCTACGAGCAGTACTTC
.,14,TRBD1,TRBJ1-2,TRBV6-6,CASTWDRGGDGYTF,TGTGCCAGCACATGGGACAGGGGAGGTGATGGCTACACCTTC
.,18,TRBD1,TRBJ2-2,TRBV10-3,CAISESGTGPSNTGELFF,TGTGCCATCAGTGAAAGCGGGACAGGGCCTTCGAACACCGGGGAGCTGTTTTTT
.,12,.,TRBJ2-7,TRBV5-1,CASSPGFHEQYF,TGCGCCAGCAGCCCGGGGTTCCACGAGCAGTACTTC
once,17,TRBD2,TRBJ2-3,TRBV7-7,CASSFAPLAGGRDTQYF,TGTGCTAGCAGCTTCGCGCCTCTAGCGGGAGGGAGAGATACGCAGTATTTT
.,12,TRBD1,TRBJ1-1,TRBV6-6,CASQQGATEAFF,TGTGCCAGCCAGCAGGGGGCCACTGAAGCTTTCTTT
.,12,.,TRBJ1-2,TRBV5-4,CASSPDSYGYTF,TGTGCCAGCAGCCCGGACAGCTATGGCTACACCTTC
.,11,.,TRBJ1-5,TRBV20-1,CSARGPGPQHF,TGCAGTGCTAGAGGGCCGGGGCCCCAGCATTTT
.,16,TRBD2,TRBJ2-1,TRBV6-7,CASPGGERKGYNEQFF,TGTGCCAGCCCGGGGGGGGAACGAAAGGGATACAATGAGCAGTTCTTC
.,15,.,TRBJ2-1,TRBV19,CASSILARGDNEQFF,TGTGCCAGTAGTATCTTAGCTAGGGGTGACAATGAGCAGTTCTTC
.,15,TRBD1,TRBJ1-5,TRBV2,CASSLRTGNDQPQHF,TGTGCCAGCAGTCTAAGGACAGGGAACGATCAGCCCCAGCATTTT
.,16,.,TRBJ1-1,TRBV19,CASSKGDIIGVTEAFF,TGTGCCAGTAGTAAGGGGGACATAATAGGGGTAACTGAAGCTTTCTTT
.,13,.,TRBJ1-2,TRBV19,CASSMLGGYGYTF,TGTGCCAGTAGTATGCTAGGGGGATATGGCTACACCTTC
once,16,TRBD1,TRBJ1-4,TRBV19,CASRDLVGTGNEKLFF,TGTGCCAGTAGGGACCTCGTGGGGACAGGGAATGAAAAACTGTTTTTT
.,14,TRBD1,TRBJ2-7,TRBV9,CASSPQGALYEQYF,TGTGCCAGCAGCCCCCAGGGGGCCCTCTACGAGCAGTACTTC
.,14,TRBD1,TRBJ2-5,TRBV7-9,CASGPQGGQKTQYF,TGTGCCAGCGGACCACAGGGGGGTCAGAAGACCCAGTACTTC
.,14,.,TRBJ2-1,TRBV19,CASSPLGGTNEQFF,TGTGCCAGTAGTCCCTTAGGCGGAACTAATGAGCAGTTCTTC
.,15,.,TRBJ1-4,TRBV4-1,CASSQATGINEKLFF,TGCGCCAGCAGCCAAGCTACAGGGATTAATGAAAAACTGTTTTTT
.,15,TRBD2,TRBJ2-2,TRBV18,CASSPSRLAPGELFF,TGTGCCAGCTCACCATCGCGACTAGCGCCCGGGGAGCTGTTTTTT